Listed here are 3 T cell receptor beta chains from one sample, sequenced in a study of cytomegalovirus exposure and HLA in healthy donors. Vbeta (60) and Jbeta (13) primers were used in the PCR. Libraries were prepared by immunoSEQ multiplex PCR; TCRdb keeps only in-frame clonotypes and omits some of them. Of about 200,000 clones listed, 65% to 80% are singletons. The sample taken for sequencing was PBMCs. Source of these receptors: a woman under 40 in good health and CMV-seropositive.

This clone was detected once. The chain carries TRBV11-3 and TRBJ2-5, with 7 bases that match TRBD2. Germline trimming cut 5 bases from V and 5 bases from J; bases unmatched to any gene: 8. The CDR3 covers 14 residues. Germline V gene sequence: CDR1 SGHNT, CDR2 YENEEA. In DNA form, the CDR3 reads TGTGCCAGCAGCCAGGGAGCGGGGATGGAGACCCAGTACTTC. It translates to CASSQGAGMETQYF.

This clone has a handful of counts. The rearrangement uses TRBV5-1 and TRBJ2-3; 10 bases match TRBD2. Germline V CDR1 and CDR2: SGHRS, YFSETQ. The V and J ends lost 4 bases and 0 bases, in that order; junction bases with no gene match: 8. The CDR3 sequence is 17 residues long. CDR3 in amino acids: CASSRASGGPSTDTQYF. The CDR3, as DNA: TGCGCCAGCAGCCGGGCTAGCGGGGGCCCCAGCACAGATACGCAGTATTTT.

This clone was seen once. At the DNA level, this CDR3 is encoded by other sequences in the same sample as well. The chain is built from TRBV5-1 and TRBJ2-7; 10 bases agree with TRBD2. CDR1 and CDR2 (germline): SGHRS, YFSETQ. The CDR3 is 15 amino acids. V dropped 4 bases and J dropped 3; count of bases not matched to a gene: 7. DNA of the CDR3: TGCGCCAGCAGCCTGGTAGCGGGGGGTAGCTACGAGCAGTACTTC. Protein sequence: CASSLVAGGSYEQYF.